Only a few counts were recorded for the clone carrying this T cell receptor beta chain. What it binds is unknown. CDR1 and CDR2 from the germline V gene are SGHRS and YFSETQ. The CDR3 covers 15 residues. Trimming stripped 2 bases from V and 2 bases from J, with 14 bases between. TCRdb itself ran the 5' RACE reads through MiXCR, one entry per CDR3 protein. In the table there are more than 300,000 distinct CDR3 sequences, roughly 10% of which are singletons. These data come from a study of T cells after yellow fever vaccination. Study-level information: Where fractions had low cell numbers, libraries were prepared from them with the SMART-Seq v4 Ultra Low Input RNA kit. General study points: The study noted that FACS-sorted repertoires could contain abundant clonotypes contaminating from the bulk population. The secondary response showed a weaker magnitude and a faster peak, day 5 versus 15. Reappearance after the booster was observed for most primary-vaccination clones (around 96% CD4, over 70% CD8).

The chain has TRBV5-1 and TRBJ2-7; D is perhaps TRBD1 (6 bases). This receptor was identified in a man younger than 35 who received the YFV17D yellow fever vaccine. This sample comprised CD4+ T cells sorted from PBMCs, obtained 45 days after the yellow fever booster vaccination. CDR3 residues: CASSLERGFTYEQYF. For the CDR3, the DNA is TGCGCCAGCAGCTTAGAAAGGGGGTTTACCTACGAGCAGTACTTC.